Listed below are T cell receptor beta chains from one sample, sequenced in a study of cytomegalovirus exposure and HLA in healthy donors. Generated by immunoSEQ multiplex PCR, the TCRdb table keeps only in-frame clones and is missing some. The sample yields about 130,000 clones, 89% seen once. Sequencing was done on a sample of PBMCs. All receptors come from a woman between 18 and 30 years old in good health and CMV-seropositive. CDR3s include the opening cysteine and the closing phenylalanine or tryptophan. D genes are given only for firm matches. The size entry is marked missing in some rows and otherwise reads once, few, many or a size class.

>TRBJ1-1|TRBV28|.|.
CASSLTSIAELNTEAFF
TGTGCCAGCAGCCTGACGAGTATAGCAGAGTTGAACACTGAAGCTTTCTTT
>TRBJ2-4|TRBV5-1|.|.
CASSSWTGNIQYF
TGCGCCAGCAGCTCCTGGACTGGAAACATTCAGTACTTC
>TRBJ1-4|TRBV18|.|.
CASSSLNEKLFF
TGTGCCAGCTCGAGTCTCAATGAAAAACTGTTTTTT
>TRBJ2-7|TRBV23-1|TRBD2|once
CASTPGTSISSYEQYF
TGCGCCAGCACCCCCGGGACTAGCATCAGCTCCTACGAGCAGTACTTC
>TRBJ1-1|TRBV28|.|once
CASSLYQGAFF
TGTGCCAGCAGTTTATATCAGGGGGCTTTCTTT
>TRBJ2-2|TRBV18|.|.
CASSPSWSVNTGELFF
TGTGCCAGCTCACCATCCTGGTCAGTGAACACCGGGGAGCTGTTTTTT
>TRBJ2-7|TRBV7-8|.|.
CASSLTISYEQYF
TGTGCCAGCAGTCTGACAATTTCCTACGAGCAGTACTTC
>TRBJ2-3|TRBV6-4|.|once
CASSDGGYLVTDTQYF
TGTGCCAGCAGTGACGGAGGTTATCTTGTCACAGATACGCAGTATTTT
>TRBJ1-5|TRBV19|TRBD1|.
CASSIGQGAQPQHF
TGTGCCAGTAGTATTGGCCAGGGGGCACAGCCCCAGCATTTT
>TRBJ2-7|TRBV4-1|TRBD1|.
CASSHPGQGVYEQYF
TGCGCCAGCAGTCACCCGGGACAGGGGGTTTACGAGCAGTACTTC
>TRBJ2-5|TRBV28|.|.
CASSFAGAQETQYF
TGTGCCAGCAGTTTTGCAGGGGCGCAAGAGACCCAGTACTTC
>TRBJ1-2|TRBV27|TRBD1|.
CASSRDRVGGYTF
TGTGCCAGCAGCCGGGACAGGGTAGGTGGCTACACCTTC
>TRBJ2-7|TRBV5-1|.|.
CASSPQGNEQYF
TGCGCCAGCAGCCCGCAGGGGAACGAGCAGTACTTC
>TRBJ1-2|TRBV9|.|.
CASSVAPIISGDLHGYTF
TGTGCCAGCAGCGTAGCCCCCATAATTTCGGGAGACCTTCATGGCTACACCTTC
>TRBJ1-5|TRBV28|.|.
CASSFAGAVRPQHF
TGTGCCAGCAGTTTCGCGGGGGCTGTAAGGCCCCAGCATTTT
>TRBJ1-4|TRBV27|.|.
CASSLRGGTNEKLFF
TGTGCCAGCAGTCTCCGGGGGGGCACTAATGAAAAACTGTTTTTT
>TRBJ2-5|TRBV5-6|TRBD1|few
CASSLAGQGALKKTQYF
TGTGCCAGCAGCTTGGCGGGACAGGGGGCTTTGAAAAAGACCCAGTACTTC
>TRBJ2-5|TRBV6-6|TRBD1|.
CASRSGTGEETQYF
TGTGCCAGCAGATCCGGGACAGGGGAAGAGACCCAGTACTTC
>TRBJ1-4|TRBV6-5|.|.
CASSYGGELFF
TGTGCCAGCAGTTACGGGGGGGAACTGTTTTTT
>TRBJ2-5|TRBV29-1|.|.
CSGAGTTKETQYF
TGCAGCGGCGCCGGGACAACAAAAGAGACCCAGTACTTC
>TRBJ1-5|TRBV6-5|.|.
CASKINGFDQPQHF
TGTGCCAGCAAAATCAACGGGTTCGATCAGCCCCAGCATTTT
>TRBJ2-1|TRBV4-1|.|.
CASSLLGGIYNEQFF
TGCGCCAGCAGCTTATTGGGGGGTATTTACAATGAGCAGTTCTTC
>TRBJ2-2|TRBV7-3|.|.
CASSQDFGGELFF
TGTGCCAGCAGCCAAGACTTTGGCGGGGAGCTGTTTTTT
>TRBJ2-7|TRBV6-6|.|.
CASSYPDSYEQYF
TGTGCCAGCAGTTACCCAGACTCTTACGAGCAGTACTTC
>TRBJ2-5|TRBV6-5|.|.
CASSYLGGEETQYF
TGTGCCAGCAGTTACCTCGGAGGGGAGGAGACCCAGTACTTC
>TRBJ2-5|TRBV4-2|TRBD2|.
CASSQEKRGKSETQYF
TGTGCCAGCAGCCAAGAAAAGCGGGGGAAGTCAGAGACCCAGTACTTC
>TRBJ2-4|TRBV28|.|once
CASSLGGAQNIQYF
TGTGCCAGCAGTTTAGGGGGGGCCCAAAACATTCAGTACTTC
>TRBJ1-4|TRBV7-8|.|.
CASSPWEYQDEKLFF
TGTGCCAGCAGCCCTTGGGAGTACCAGGATGAAAAACTGTTTTTT
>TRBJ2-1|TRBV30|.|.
CAWSPGVSSYNEQFF
TGTGCCTGGAGTCCAGGGGTAAGCTCCTACAATGAGCAGTTCTTC
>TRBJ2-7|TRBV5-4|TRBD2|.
CASSRGLAGYTSYEQYF
TGTGCCAGCAGCCGGGGACTAGCGGGATATACCTCCTACGAGCAGTACTTC
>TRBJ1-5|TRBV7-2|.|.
CASSLEDWGDQPQHF
TGTGCCAGCAGCTTAGAAGATTGGGGGGATCAGCCCCAGCATTTT
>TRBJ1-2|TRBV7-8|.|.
CASRPAPTQRALNYGYTF
TGTGCCAGCCGACCAGCGCCGACGCAGAGGGCCTTAAACTATGGCTACACCTTC
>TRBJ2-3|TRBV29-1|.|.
CSVEGLAGSTDTQYF
TGCAGCGTTGAAGGTCTTGCAGGGAGCACAGATACGCAGTATTTT
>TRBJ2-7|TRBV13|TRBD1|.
CASSLSRGSSYEQYF
TGTGCCAGCAGCTTGTCCAGGGGGAGCTCCTACGAGCAGTACTTC
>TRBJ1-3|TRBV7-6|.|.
CASSAGPFYTIYF
TGTGCCAGCAGCGCGGGCCCTTTCTACACCATATATTTT
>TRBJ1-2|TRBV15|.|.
CATSGGREGGYGYTF
TGTGCCACCAGCGGCGGGAGGGAGGGTGGCTATGGCTACACCTTC
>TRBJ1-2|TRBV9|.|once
CASSVEDYLSGYTF
TGTGCCAGCAGCGTAGAGGACTACCTCAGTGGCTACACCTTC
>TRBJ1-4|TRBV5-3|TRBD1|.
CARTDSGGRLANEKLFF
TGTGCCAGAACCGATTCAGGGGGACGGTTGGCTAATGAAAAACTGTTTTTT
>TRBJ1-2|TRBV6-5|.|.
CASSYGSSSYGYTF
TGTGCCAGCAGTTACGGGTCATCTAGCTATGGCTACACCTTC
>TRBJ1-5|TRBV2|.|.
CASSLDRINQPQHF
TGTGCCAGCAGTCTTGACAGGATCAATCAGCCCCAGCATTTT
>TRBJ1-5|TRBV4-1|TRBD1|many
CASSQDAGGSQPQHF
TGCGCCAGCAGCCAAGACGCAGGGGGAAGTCAGCCCCAGCATTTT
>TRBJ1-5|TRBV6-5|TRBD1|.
CASSSQTGRSPQHF
TGTGCCAGCAGTTCCCAGACAGGGCGCTCACCCCAGCATTTT
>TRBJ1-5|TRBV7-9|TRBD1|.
CASSLETGGNQPQHF
TGTGCCAGCAGCTTAGAAACAGGGGGCAATCAGCCCCAGCATTTT
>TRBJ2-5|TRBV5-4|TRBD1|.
CASSLGDRKETQYF
TGTGCCAGCAGCTTGGGGGACAGAAAAGAGACCCAGTACTTC
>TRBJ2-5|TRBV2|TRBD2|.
CASSEWGLAGQETQYF
TGTGCCAGCAGTGAATGGGGACTAGCGGGGCAAGAGACCCAGTACTTC
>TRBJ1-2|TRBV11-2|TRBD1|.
CASSLVTGGNGYTF
TGTGCCAGCAGCTTAGTGACAGGGGGTAATGGCTACACCTTC
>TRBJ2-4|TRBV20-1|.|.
CSASEWSVQYF
TGCAGTGCTAGTGAATGGTCAGTTCAGTACTTC
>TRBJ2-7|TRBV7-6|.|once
CASRSERGYEQYF
TGTGCCAGCAGGTCAGAGAGAGGCTACGAGCAGTACTTC
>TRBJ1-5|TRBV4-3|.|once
CASSQEIRSPQHF
TGCGCCAGCAGCCAAGAGATCAGAAGTCCCCAGCATTTT
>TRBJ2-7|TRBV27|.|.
CASSPGGAYEQYF
TGTGCCAGCTCTCCCGGCGGGGCCTACGAGCAGTACTTC
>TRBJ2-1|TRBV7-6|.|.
CASSSIPGGLSYNEQFF
TGTGCCAGCAGCTCAATCCCCGGGGGTCTCTCCTACAATGAGCAGTTCTTC
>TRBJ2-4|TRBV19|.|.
CASSAGQQIQYF
TGTGCCAGTAGTGCGGGACAGCAAATTCAGTACTTC